These 17 T cell receptor beta chains came from one sample sequenced in a study of T cell responses to AZD1222 COVID-19 vaccine. Libraries were prepared by immunoSEQ multiplex PCR; TCRdb keeps only in-frame clonotypes and omits some of them. The sample consists of about 66,000 clones, more than 85% of them appearing once. The source material was peripheral blood, sampled on day 0 of AZD1222 vaccination. Every receptor here comes from an adult in good health.

CDR3 nucleotide sequence: TGTGCCAGTAGTATGCGGGGGTCGCAGATTGTCTATGGCTACACCTTC. Translation: CASSMRGSQIVYGYTF. The V call is TRBV19, the J call TRBJ1-2; D is possibly TRBD1 (5 bases). This CDR3 spans 16 amino acids. Germline CDR1 and CDR2: LNHDA and SQIVND (reference sequence). The V and J ends lost 3 bases and 4 bases respectively, with 18 bases between them.

V gene TRBV14 combines with J gene TRBJ1-6, with 9 bases lining up with TRBD1. This CDR3 has 15 residues. Germline CDR1 reads SGHDN; CDR2 reads FVKESK. V was pared by 3 bases and J by 10 bases, with 7 bases of the junction left unmatched. CDR3 in DNA: TGTGCCAGCAGCCACCAGGGACAGGGCCGGTCACCCCTCCACTTT. This sequence encodes CASSHQGQGRSPLHF.

J is TRBJ2-4 and V is TRBV6-1; D call uncertain. Germline assignment: CDR1 MNHNS and CDR2 SASEGT. The V and J ends lost 2 bases and 0 bases respectively, with 11 bases between them. The CDR3 extends over 16 amino acids. The CDR3 DNA is TGTGCCAGCAGTGAAATCGGGTTCCTAGCCAAAAACATTCAGTACTTC. Translation: CASSEIGFLAKNIQYF.

The chain links TRBV30 to TRBJ2-6; D is uncertain. CDR1 and CDR2 from the germline V gene are GTSNPN and SVGIG (reference sequence). V was cut by 3 bases and J by 4 bases, with 7 bases left in between. The CDR3 contains 13 residues. The CDR3 coding sequence is TGTGCCTGGAGGGCTCCGGGGGCCAACGTCCTGACTTTC. It codes for CAWRAPGANVLTF. Full variable domain (remainder filled in from reference TRBV30 and TRBJ2-6): SQTIHQWPATLVQPVGSPLSLECTVEGTSNPNLYWYRQAAGRGLQLLFYSVGIGQISSEVPQNLSASRPQDRQFILSSKKLLLSDSGFYLCAWRAPGANVLTFGAGSRLTVL.

This clone was seen once. The chain combines TRBV27 with TRBJ1-4, with D perhaps TRBD1 (5 bases). V was pared by 2 bases and J by 8 bases, with 9 bases between. The CDR3 consists of 13 residues. Germline CDR1 is MNHEY and CDR2 is SMNVEV (reference sequence). The CDR3: CASSLGGLEKLFF. The CDR3 coding sequence is TGTGCCAGCAGTTTAGGGGGTTTAGAAAAACTGTTTTTT.

The genes are TRBV7-9 and TRBJ2-5; TRBD1 agrees at 7 bases. Germline-derived CDR1 and CDR2 are SEHNR and FQNEAQ (reference sequence). With V trimmed by 4 bases and J by 5 bases, 10 bases remained unmatched. The CDR3 runs 15 residues. CDR3 in amino acids: CASSWGDRVEETQYF. The CDR3 nucleotides are TGTGCCAGCAGCTGGGGCGACAGGGTAGAGGAGACCCAGTACTTC.

This clone was seen a single time. This chain uses TRBV15 with TRBJ2-7; no clear D gene. The CDR3 sequence is 17 residues long. The germline CDR1 and CDR2 sequences are LNHNV and YYDKDF (reference sequence). V was pared by 0 bases and J by 4 bases, with 19 bases between. Written as DNA, the CDR3 is TGTGCCACCAGCAGAGATGAGGACCTTTCATCCGGGTACGAGCAGTACTTC. This gives the protein CATSRDEDLSSGYEQYF.

The J gene is TRBJ2-7, the V gene TRBV6-5, with TRBD1 matching 7 bases. Germline lookup yields CDR1 MNHEY and CDR2 SVGAGI. With V trimmed by 5 bases and J by 5 bases, 3 bases remained unmatched. The CDR3 is 12 amino acids. The CDR3 loop reads CASSLQGNEQYF. CDR3 nucleotides: TGTGCCAGCAGTCTACAGGGGAACGAGCAGTACTTC.

A single count supports this clone. The chain combines TRBV29-1 with TRBJ2-7, with D perhaps being TRBD1 or TRBD2 (5 bases each). CDR1 and CDR2 from the germline V gene are SQVTM and ANQGSEA. The CDR3 extends over 13 amino acids. Trimming stripped 7 bases from V and 1 base from J, with 14 bases between. This chain's CDR3 is CSGRDGLSYEQYF. The CDR3, as DNA: TGCAGCGGCCGGGACGGCCTTTCCTACGAGCAGTACTTC.

The chain couples TRBV6-5 to TRBJ1-3, with D unresolved. The CDR3 is 12 residues long. Trimming removed 6 bases at V and 4 bases at J, with 7 bases between. Per germline, CDR1 MNHEY and CDR2 SVGAGI. In DNA, the CDR3 is TGTGCCAGCAGGGAGTTCGGAAACACCATATATTTT. It is translated as CASREFGNTIYF.

This clone showed up just a few times. This sequence joins TRBV7-2 and TRBJ2-2; 8 bases map to TRBD2. V shed 5 bases, J shed 1 base, and the junction held 3 bases outside the gene matches. The length of the CDR3 is 15 residues. Germline assignment: CDR1 SGHTA and CDR2 FQGNSA. CDR3 loop: CASSPTSVNTGELFF. The CDR3 DNA follows: TGTGCCAGCAGCCCGACTAGCGTGAACACCGGGGAGCTGTTTTTT.

V usage is TRBV29-1 and J usage is TRBJ1-2; D possibly corresponds to TRBD1 (5 bases). CDR1 SQVTM and CDR2 ANQGSEA come from the germline V gene. The ends were cut back, 4 bases at V and 5 bases at J, with 11 bases in the middle. The length of the CDR3 is 12 residues. The CDR3 DNA follows: TGCAGCGTTGGGAGGGACGGGTATGGCTACACCTTC. It specifies CSVGRDGYGYTF.

V usage is TRBV9 and J usage is TRBJ2-7; maybe TRBD1 (6 bases). Trimming left V 0 bases short and J 6 bases short, with 16 bases between. There are 15 residues in the CDR3. Germline-derived CDR1 and CDR2 are SGDLS and YYNGEE. The chain's CDR3 is CASSVEGAGAGEQYF. The CDR3 region has the DNA TGTGCCAGCAGCGTAGAAGGAGCAGGGGCGGGCGAGCAGTACTTC.

V gene TRBV27 combines with J gene TRBJ1-4; 7 bases map to TRBD1. The germline V gene encodes CDR1 MNHEY and CDR2 SMNVEV (reference sequence). This CDR3 has 15 residues. V lost 4 bases, J lost 2 bases, and 4 bases stayed unmatched. For the CDR3, the DNA is TGTGCCAGCAGTTCGGGACAGAGTACTAATGAAAAACTGTTTTTT. Translated, it gives CASSSGQSTNEKLFF.

The V call is TRBV5-1, the J call TRBJ1-6, with TRBD1 identical over 9 bases. V was clipped by 3 bases and J by 6 bases; unmatched bases: 4. This CDR3 region has 15 residues. Germline-derived CDR1 and CDR2 are SGHRS and YFSETQ. The DNA of the CDR3 is TGCGCCAGCAGCTGGGGGACAGGGACTAATTCACCCCTCCACTTT. As protein: CASSWGTGTNSPLHF.

The CDR3 DNA is TGTGCCAGCAGCTTGAGGTCGGGGAATGATGCTTTCTTT. This sequence encodes CASSLRSGNDAFF. The chain employs TRBV7-2 and TRBJ1-1; D is unresolved. CDR1 is SGHTA, CDR2 FQGNSA, per germline. The V end was cut by 3 bases, the J end by 11 bases, with 16 bases between. The CDR3 is made up of 13 amino acids.

The gene calls are TRBV19 and TRBJ2-3; perhaps TRBD2 as D (5 bases). Looked up from germline, CDR1 is LNHDA and CDR2 is SQIVND (reference sequence). V was trimmed by 7 bases and J by 6 bases, leaving 23 bases between them. CDR3 length: 16 amino acids. The CDR3 region has the DNA TGTGCCAGTAAATCTTTAAGTGTGAACTCGGGGGATACGCAGTATTTT. It specifies CASKSLSVNSGDTQYF.